This T cell receptor beta chain stems from a study of T cells after somatic rescue of genetic block (dated by TCRdb to about 2020). About the investigation overall: The study assessed how robust, over the long term, a T-cell system was when the system had developed through somatic rescue of a genetic block in T-cell development.

The CDR3, from cysteine to phenylalanine, totals 16 residues. The only DNA kept is the CDR3, 48 bases in frame from the first base. In the germline V gene, CDR1 corresponds to SGDLS and CDR2 to YYNGEE. V is reduced by 2 bases and J by 0 bases, leaving a spacing of 9 bases between them. Libraries were made using the immunoSEQ multiplex PCR assay. TCRdb stores this immuneACCESS table with in-frame sequences only. Part of the clones is absent; in the studies checked, under half of the shortfall reflects unresolved V genes, and no reason is known for the rest. For this sample the table gives roughly 58,000 clones, of which 95% to 96% were detected only once. Under 0.095% of the sample belongs to the ten largest clones. Concerning this clone itself: This receptor's antigen is unknown. Base-call qualities are not available, and no considerably larger clone is one nucleotide away.

This chain joins TRBV9 to TRBJ2-6, with the D gene too uncertain to name. The receptor was isolated from a child less than two years old. Material for sequencing was peripheral blood mononuclear cells (PBMCs). The DNA sequence is TGTGCCAGCAGCGTCAATCAAGTCTCTGGGGCCAACGTCCTGACTTTC. Its product reads: CASSVNQVSGANVLTF.